What follows is one TCR beta chain and its context. The data were taken from a study of OX40 agonist ivuxolimab in advanced cancers. This table comes from immunoSEQ multiplex PCR, and its TCRdb copy is limited to in-frame clones, with some not included. The sample yields 40,000 to 55,000 clones, approximately 80% seen once. The sequencing here drew on CD4+ or CD8+ T cells sorted from blood, taken in a trial of the OX40 agonist ivuxolimab. This clonotype was sampled from an adult with an advanced solid tumor such as melanoma, head and neck, liver or kidney cancer.

CDR3 bases: TGTGCCAGCAGCTTAGGGGTCCGGGAGACCCAGTACTTC. Protein sequence: CASSLGVRETQYF. The genes are TRBV13 and TRBJ2-5; D gene ambiguous. Germline V lookup: CDR1 PRHDT, CDR2 FYEKMQ (reference sequence). The CDR3 extends over 13 amino acids. The V and J ends lost 0 bases and 5 bases respectively, with 7 bases between them.